This is a list of T cell receptor beta chains from one sample in a study of blood T cell repertoires in COVID-19. Here immunoSEQ multiplex PCR was the method, and the copy in TCRdb shows in-frame clones only, minus some. The repertoire has around 140,000 clones, 80% to 85% of them found once; the top ten carry roughly 8%. Sequencing used peripheral blood. These receptor sequences come from a human donor in a cohort sampled during active COVID-19. Both conserved end residues are part of each CDR3. The D gene is left open where the match is weak. Clone sizes are given selectively: once, few, many, or a class where the clone is expanded.

TRBJ2-7 . . TRBV5-1 TGCGCCAGCAGCTCTGGATTGGACAACTCCTACGAGCAGTACTTC CASSSGLDNSYEQYF
TRBJ2-5 TRBD2 . TRBV7-9 TGTGCCAGCAGCTTAGTAGCGGGAGGGCCACAGGAGACCCAGTACTTC CASSLVAGGPQETQYF
TRBJ2-3 . . TRBV19 TGTGCCAGTACAGGCGGGGCCAGTTTAGATACGCAGTATTTT CASTGGASLDTQYF
TRBJ2-7 TRBD2 . TRBV27 TGTGCCAGCAGTTTATCGGGGGGGACTACCGCCTACGAGCAGTACTTC CASSLSGGTTAYEQYF
TRBJ1-2 TRBD1 . TRBV29-1 TGCAGCGTTGAAGGTGGGACAGTCTATGGCTACACCTTC CSVEGGTVYGYTF
TRBJ2-7 . . TRBV27 TGTGCCAGCAGAACCTACTACGAGCAGTACTTC CASRTYYEQYF
TRBJ2-3 TRBD2 . TRBV19 TGTGCCAGTAGTATGGACGCGGGGGTGGGCACAGATACGCAGTATTTT CASSMDAGVGTDTQYF
TRBJ2-5 TRBD2 few TRBV5-1 TGCGCCAGCAGCTTGGTTCCGCGGGAGGGCCGAGAGACCCAGTACTTC CASSLVPREGRETQYF
TRBJ2-1 . . TRBV9 TGTGCCAGCAGCGTAGAAGCGGGCGCCTACAATGAGCAGTTCTTC CASSVEAGAYNEQFF
TRBJ2-5 TRBD1 . TRBV29-1 TGCAGCGTAGGTTGGGACAGGGGGAGAGAGACCCAGTACTTC CSVGWDRGRETQYF
TRBJ2-7 TRBD2 . TRBV7-2 TGTGCCAGCAGCCCCTTCCTGGGCGGGAGGGGCCCGAGCGAGCAGTACTTC CASSPFLGGRGPSEQYF
TRBJ2-5 TRBD2 . TRBV5-1 TGCGCCAGCAGCTTGGCAGGGACTAGCGGGGAAGAGACCCAGTACTTC CASSLAGTSGEETQYF
TRBJ1-1 TRBD1 once TRBV29-1 TGCAGCGTTGAAAGGGCAGGGGGCACTGAAGCTTTCTTT CSVERAGGTEAFF
TRBJ2-3 TRBD2 . TRBV7-3 TGTGCCAGCAGCCCCCTAGCGGGAGGGCCCGGAGATACGCAGTATTTT CASSPLAGGPGDTQYF
TRBJ2-2 . . TRBV15 TGTGCCACCAGCTCACTAGGGACAAGCGGGACTACACGAGCCGGGGAGCTGTTTTTT CATSSLGTSGTTRAGELFF
TRBJ1-2 . . TRBV13 TGTGCCAGCAGCTTAGCGGGAGGACGGATCGGCTACACCTTC CASSLAGGRIGYTF
TRBJ2-7 . . TRBV6-1 TGTGCCAGCAGTGAATACGGGTACGAGCAGTACTTC CASSEYGYEQYF
TRBJ2-5 . . TRBV6-2/TRBV6-3 TGTGCCAGCAGTTACATGGCTAGGAAAGAGACCCAGTACTTC CASSYMARKETQYF
TRBJ2-1 . . TRBV18 TGTGCCAGCTCACTTGTGCTAGGGGGTGTCAATGAGCAGTTCTTC CASSLVLGGVNEQFF
TRBJ2-2 TRBD2 . TRBV5-1 TGCGCCAGCAGCCCCGGACTAGAAGGGGCCCGGGAGCTGTTTTTT CASSPGLEGARELFF
TRBJ1-1 . few TRBV16 TGTGCCAGCAGCCAATCCGGACACCTGAACACTGAAGCTTTCTTT CASSQSGHLNTEAFF
TRBJ1-4 TRBD1 once TRBV7-9 TGTGCCAGCAGCTCCCACCGGGACAGGCCTAATGAAAAACTGTTTTTT CASSSHRDRPNEKLFF
TRBJ2-7 TRBD2 once TRBV5-1 TGCGCCAGCAGCACCCGATGGGGCGGGAGTTCCTACGAGCAGTACTTC CASSTRWGGSSYEQYF
TRBJ2-2 TRBD2 . TRBV3-1/TRBV3-2 TGTGCCAGCAGGTTACTAAGCGGGAGGGCCCTTACCGGGGAGCTGTTTTTT CASRLLSGRALTGELFF
TRBJ2-7 . . TRBV10-3 TGTGCCATCGGTGGGCGGGCCGTAGGGTACGAGCAGTACTTC CAIGGRAVGYEQYF
TRBJ2-3 TRBD1 . TRBV5-1 TGCGCCAGCAGCTTTTCCGGGACAGGGGCCTACACAGATACGCAGTATTTT CASSFSGTGAYTDTQYF
TRBJ1-2 . . TRBV15 TGTGCCACCAGCAAGAGCGGGGACTATGGCTACACCTTC CATSKSGDYGYTF
TRBJ2-7 TRBD1 few TRBV20-1 TGCAGTGCTAGTACTCTGCGGGACAGGGGTGTCGAGCAGTACTTC CSASTLRDRGVEQYF
TRBJ2-7 TRBD1 . TRBV24-1 TGTGCCACCAGTGACCCAAGGGACAGGACCTACGAGCAGTACTTC CATSDPRDRTYEQYF
TRBJ1-6 . . TRBV6-5 TGTGCCAGCAGTTACGTTGGCAGCTCCTATAATTCACCCCTCCACTTT CASSYVGSSYNSPLHF
TRBJ2-7 TRBD1 . TRBV28 TGTGCCAGCAGGCTCGGGACAGGGGTCGAGCAGTACTTC CASRLGTGVEQYF
TRBJ2-5 TRBD1 . TRBV27 TGTGCCAGCAGAACGACAGGGACGGCTGAGACCCAGTACTTC CASRTTGTAETQYF
TRBJ2-7 TRBD2 . TRBV4-2 TGTGCCAGCAGCTTAGGGACTAGCGGGAAAGGTTTCTACGAGCAGTACTTC CASSLGTSGKGFYEQYF
TRBJ1-2 TRBD1 . TRBV6-2/TRBV6-3 TGTGCCAGCAGCCTCGGACAGGGCCGCTATGGCTACACCTTC CASSLGQGRYGYTF
TRBJ2-7 TRBD2 few TRBV3-1/TRBV3-2 TGTGCCAGCAGCCAAGAAGGCCTTTTAAAACAAGCGGGAGGGTACGAGCAGTACTTC CASSQEGLLKQAGGYEQYF
TRBJ1-5 TRBD1 . TRBV2 TGTGCCAGCAGTGTTGGAGGGGGCGATCAGCCCCAGCATTTT CASSVGGGDQPQHF
TRBJ1-5 . . TRBV6-2/TRBV6-3 TGTGCCAGCAGTCAGGAGACAGTAGATCAGCCCCAGCATTTT CASSQETVDQPQHF
TRBJ2-1 TRBD2 . TRBV7-9 TGTGCCAGCAGCTTAGTTAGCGGGAGTCTCAATGAGCAGTTCTTC CASSLVSGSLNEQFF
TRBJ2-3 . . TRBV14 TGTGCCAGCAGCCAAGATATCTCTCGAGATACGCAGTATTTT CASSQDISRDTQYF
TRBJ1-2 . . TRBV3-1/TRBV3-2 TGTGCCAGCAGCCAAGCACTCCTGACAGGATCCTATGGCTACACCTTC CASSQALLTGSYGYTF
TRBJ2-1 . . TRBV29-1 TGCAGCGTTGAATTGCTCGGTAATCGAGGCTCCTACAATGAGCAGTTCTTC CSVELLGNRGSYNEQFF